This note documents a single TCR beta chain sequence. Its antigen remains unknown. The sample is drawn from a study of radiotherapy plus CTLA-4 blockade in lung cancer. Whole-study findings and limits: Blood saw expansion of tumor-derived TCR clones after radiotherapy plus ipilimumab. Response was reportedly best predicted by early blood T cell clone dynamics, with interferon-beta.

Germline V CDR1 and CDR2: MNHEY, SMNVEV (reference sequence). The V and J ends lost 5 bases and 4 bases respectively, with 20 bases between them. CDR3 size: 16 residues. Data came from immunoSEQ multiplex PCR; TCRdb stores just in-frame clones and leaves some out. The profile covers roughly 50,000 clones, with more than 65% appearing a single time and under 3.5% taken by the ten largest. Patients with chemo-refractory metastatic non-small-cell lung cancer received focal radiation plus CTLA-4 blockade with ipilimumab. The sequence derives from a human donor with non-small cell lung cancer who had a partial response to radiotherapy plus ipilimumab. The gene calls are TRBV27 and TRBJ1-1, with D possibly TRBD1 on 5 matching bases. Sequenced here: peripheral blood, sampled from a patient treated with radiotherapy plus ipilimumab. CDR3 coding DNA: TGTGCCAGCAGTAGGGGTGGGGGGGGACGTGTCACTGAAGCTTTCTTT. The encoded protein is CASSRGGGGRVTEAFF.